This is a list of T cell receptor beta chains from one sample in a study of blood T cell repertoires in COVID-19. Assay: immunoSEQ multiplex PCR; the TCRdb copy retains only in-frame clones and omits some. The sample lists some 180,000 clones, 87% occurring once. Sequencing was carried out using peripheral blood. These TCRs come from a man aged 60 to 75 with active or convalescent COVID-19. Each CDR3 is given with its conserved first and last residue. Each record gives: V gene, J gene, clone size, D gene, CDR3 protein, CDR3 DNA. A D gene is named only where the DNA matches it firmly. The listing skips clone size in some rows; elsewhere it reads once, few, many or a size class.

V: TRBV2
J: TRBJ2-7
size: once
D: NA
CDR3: CASGQTYEQYF
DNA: TGTGCCAGCGGACAGACCTACGAGCAGTACTTC

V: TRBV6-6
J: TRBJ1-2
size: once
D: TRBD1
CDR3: CASSDLDRDGYTF
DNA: TGTGCCAGCAGCGACCTCGACAGGGACGGCTACACCTTC

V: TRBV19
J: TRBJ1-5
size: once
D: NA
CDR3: CASSIRGDQPQHF
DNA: TGTGCCAGTAGTATCCGGGGAGATCAGCCCCAGCATTTT

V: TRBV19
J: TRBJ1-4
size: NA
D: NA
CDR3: CASRDNEKLFF
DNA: TGTGCCAGCAGGGATAATGAAAAACTGTTTTTT

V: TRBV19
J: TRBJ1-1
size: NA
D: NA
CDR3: CASNPLEPGTEAFF
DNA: TGTGCCAGTAATCCTTTGGAGCCCGGGACTGAAGCTTTCTTT

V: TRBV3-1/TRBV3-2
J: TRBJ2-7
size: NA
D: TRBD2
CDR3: CASSQVGSGGPYF
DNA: TGTGCCAGCAGCCAAGTGGGTAGCGGGGGACCGTACTTC

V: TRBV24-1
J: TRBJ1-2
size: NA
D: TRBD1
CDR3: CATSETGTGPAPGYTF
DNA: TGTGCCACCAGTGAGACTGGGACAGGGCCCGCCCCTGGCTACACCTTC

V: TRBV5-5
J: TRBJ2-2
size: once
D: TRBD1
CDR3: CASTRWTGTGITGELFF
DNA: TGTGCCAGCACCAGATGGACCGGGACAGGGATAACCGGGGAGCTGTTTTTT

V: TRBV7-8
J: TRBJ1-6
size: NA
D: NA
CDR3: CASSTRGGSPLHF
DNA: TGTGCCAGCAGCACCCGGGGTGGATCACCCCTCCACTTT

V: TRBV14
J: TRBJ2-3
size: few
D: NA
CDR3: CASSQAGRGTDTQYF
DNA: TGTGCCAGCAGCCAAGCGGGCAGGGGCACAGATACGCAGTATTTT

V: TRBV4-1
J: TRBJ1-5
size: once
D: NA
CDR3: CASSQNQGFSNQPQHF
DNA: TGCGCCAGCAGCCAAAATCAGGGGTTTAGCAATCAGCCCCAGCATTTT

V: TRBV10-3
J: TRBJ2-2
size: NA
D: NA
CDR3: CAISSGPGGTGELFF
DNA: TGTGCCATCAGTTCCGGGCCCGGGGGAACCGGGGAGCTGTTTTTT

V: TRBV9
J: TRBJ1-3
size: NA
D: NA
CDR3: CASSVDRNTIYF
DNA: TGTGCCAGCAGCGTGGACAGAAACACCATATATTTT

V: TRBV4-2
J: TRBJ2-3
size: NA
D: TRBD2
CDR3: CASRERGGDTQYF
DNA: TGTGCCAGCAGGGAGCGGGGAGGGGATACGCAGTATTTT

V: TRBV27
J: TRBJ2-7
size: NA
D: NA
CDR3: CASSLRDSSVEQYF
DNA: TGTGCCAGCAGTTTACGCGACAGTTCAGTCGAGCAGTACTTC

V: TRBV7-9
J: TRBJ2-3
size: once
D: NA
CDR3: CASIVGPDTQYF
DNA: TGTGCCAGCATTGTTGGGCCAGATACGCAGTATTTT

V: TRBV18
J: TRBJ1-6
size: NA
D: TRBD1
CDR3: CASSPGQYNSPLHF
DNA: TGTGCCAGCTCGCCGGGACAGTATAATTCACCCCTCCACTTT

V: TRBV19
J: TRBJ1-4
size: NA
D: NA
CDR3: CASTSGGHEKLFF
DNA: NA

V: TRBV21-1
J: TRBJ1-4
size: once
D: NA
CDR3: CASSRQIPTNEKLFF
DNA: TGTGCCAGCAGCAGACAGATACCAACTAATGAAAAACTGTTTTTT

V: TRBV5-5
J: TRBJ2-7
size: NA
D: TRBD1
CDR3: CASSLVEAGGSYEQYF
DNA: TGTGCCAGCAGCTTGGTTGAAGCAGGGGGTTCCTACGAGCAGTACTTC

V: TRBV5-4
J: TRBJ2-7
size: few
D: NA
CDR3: CASSLLLGQTEQYF
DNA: TGTGCCAGCAGCTTGTTACTAGGGCAAACCGAGCAGTACTTC

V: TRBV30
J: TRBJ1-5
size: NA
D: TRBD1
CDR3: CAWSRDRDQPQHF
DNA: TGTGCCTGGAGTCGGGACAGGGATCAGCCCCAGCATTTT

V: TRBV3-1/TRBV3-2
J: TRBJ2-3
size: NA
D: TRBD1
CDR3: CASSHPDRATQYF
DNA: TGTGCCAGCAGCCACCCGGACAGGGCTACGCAGTATTTT

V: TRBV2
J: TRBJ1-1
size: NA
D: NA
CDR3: CASSAGGTEAFF
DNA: TGTGCCAGCAGTGCAGGTGGTACTGAAGCTTTCTTT

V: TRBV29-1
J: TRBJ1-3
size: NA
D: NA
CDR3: CSFTGSLSGNTIYF
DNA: TGCAGCTTTACAGGGAGCCTCTCTGGAAACACCATATATTTT

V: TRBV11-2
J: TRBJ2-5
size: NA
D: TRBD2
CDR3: CASSRRYSGGRVPQETQYF
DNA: TGTGCCAGCAGCCGACGATATAGCGGGGGGCGAGTCCCCCAAGAGACCCAGTACTTC

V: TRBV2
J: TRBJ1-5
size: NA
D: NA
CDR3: CASKEGAEQPQHF
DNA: TGTGCCAGCAAGGAGGGCGCTGAGCAGCCCCAGCATTTT

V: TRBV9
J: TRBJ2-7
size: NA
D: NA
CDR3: CASSGMGLTYEQYF
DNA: TGTGCCAGCAGCGGGATGGGCCTCACCTACGAGCAGTACTTC

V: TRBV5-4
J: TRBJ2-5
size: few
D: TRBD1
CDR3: CASSPTGGANQETQYF
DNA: TGTGCCAGCAGCCCCACAGGGGGAGCGAACCAAGAGACCCAGTACTTC

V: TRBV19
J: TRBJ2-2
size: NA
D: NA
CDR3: CASSVGVTTGELFF
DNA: TGTGCCAGTAGTGTCGGGGTTACCACCGGGGAGCTGTTTTTT

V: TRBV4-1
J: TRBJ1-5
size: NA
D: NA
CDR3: CASSLGGGVAQPQHF
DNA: TGCGCCAGCAGCCTCGGGGGAGGGGTAGCTCAGCCCCAGCATTTT

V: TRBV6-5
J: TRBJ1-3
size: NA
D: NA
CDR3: CASRRNTNSGNTIYF
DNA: TGTGCCAGCAGACGAAACACCAACTCTGGAAACACCATATATTTT

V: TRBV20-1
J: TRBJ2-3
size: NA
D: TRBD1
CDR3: CSASKGQNTDTQYF
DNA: TGCAGTGCTAGTAAGGGACAGAACACAGATACGCAGTATTTT

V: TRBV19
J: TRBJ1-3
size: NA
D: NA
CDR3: CASRPDSAGNTIYF
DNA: TGTGCCAGTAGGCCGGACAGTGCTGGAAACACCATATATTTT

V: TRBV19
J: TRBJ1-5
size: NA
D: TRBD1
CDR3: CASSSPQGADQPQHF
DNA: TGTGCCAGTAGCTCTCCACAGGGGGCGGATCAGCCCCAGCATTTT

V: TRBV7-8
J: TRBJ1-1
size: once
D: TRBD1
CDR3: CASSPGQGGPEAFF
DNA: TGTGCCAGCAGCCCCGGACAGGGCGGTCCTGAAGCTTTCTTT

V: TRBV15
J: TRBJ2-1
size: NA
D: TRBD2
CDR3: CATSRVGSGGSEQFF
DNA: TGTGCCACCAGCAGAGTTGGTAGCGGGGGGAGCGAGCAGTTCTTC

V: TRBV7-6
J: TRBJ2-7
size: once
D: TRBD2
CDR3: CASSSGTSGGGYEQYF
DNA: TGTGCCAGCAGCTCCGGGACTAGCGGGGGTGGGTACGAGCAGTACTTC

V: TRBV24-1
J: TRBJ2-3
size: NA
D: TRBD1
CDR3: CATSDHRQGSDTQYF
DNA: TGTGCCACCAGTGACCATCGACAGGGCTCAGATACGCAGTATTTT

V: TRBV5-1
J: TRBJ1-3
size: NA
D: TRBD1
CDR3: CASSSNPTGTGGGNTIYF
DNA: TGCGCCAGCAGCTCGAACCCTACCGGGACAGGGGGCGGAAACACCATATATTTT

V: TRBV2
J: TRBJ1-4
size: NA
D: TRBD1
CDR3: CASRSQGAGEKLFF
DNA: TGTGCCAGCAGATCCCAGGGGGCGGGTGAAAAACTGTTTTTT

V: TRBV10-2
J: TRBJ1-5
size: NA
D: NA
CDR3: CASRERETLGNQPQHF
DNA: TGCGCCAGCAGAGAGCGGGAGACACTGGGAAATCAGCCCCAGCATTTT

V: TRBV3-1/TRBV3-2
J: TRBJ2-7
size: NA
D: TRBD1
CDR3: CASSQGGQGAEQYF
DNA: TGTGCCAGCAGCCAAGGTGGACAGGGGGCCGAGCAGTACTTC

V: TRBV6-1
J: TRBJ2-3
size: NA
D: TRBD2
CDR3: CASSESSGADTQYF
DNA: TGTGCCAGCAGTGAATCCAGCGGGGCGGATACGCAGTATTTT

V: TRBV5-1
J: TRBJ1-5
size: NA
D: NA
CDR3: CASSLDSLSNQPQHF
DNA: TGCGCCAGCAGCCTCGACAGTTTGAGCAATCAGCCCCAGCATTTT

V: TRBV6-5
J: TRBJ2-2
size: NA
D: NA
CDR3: CASSRLTSSGGELFF
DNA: TGTGCCAGCAGTCGACTGACTAGTTCCGGCGGGGAGCTGTTTTTT

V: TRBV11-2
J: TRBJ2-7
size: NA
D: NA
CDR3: CASSPGTRLPYEQYF
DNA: TGTGCCAGCAGCCCCGGGACTCGTCTCCCCTACGAGCAGTACTTC

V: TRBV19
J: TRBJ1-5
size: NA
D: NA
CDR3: CASSMPRTSNQPQHF
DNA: TGTGCCAGTAGTATGCCTCGGACTTCCAATCAGCCCCAGCATTTT

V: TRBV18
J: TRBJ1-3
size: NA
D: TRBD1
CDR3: CASSPLGQGAPGNTIYF
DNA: TGTGCCAGCTCACCTCTGGGACAGGGGGCACCTGGAAACACCATATATTTT

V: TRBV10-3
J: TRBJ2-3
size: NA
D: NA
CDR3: CASCPFGQGGGNTQYF
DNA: TGTGCCAGCTGCCCCTTTGGACAGGGAGGGGGAAATACGCAGTATTTT

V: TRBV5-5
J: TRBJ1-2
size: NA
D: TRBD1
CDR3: CASSLGTGGSGYTF
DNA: TGTGCCAGCAGCTTGGGGACAGGGGGCTCTGGCTACACCTTC